The sequence of this T cell receptor beta chain was determined in a study of blood T cells in healthy people across ages. Findings of the study overall: Naive T cell percentage by flow cytometry tracked strongly with beta diversity. Roughly linear declines in TCR beta diversity per million T cells occurred with age.

This CDR3 spans 16 amino acids. V lost 5 bases to trimming and J lost 11 bases; unmatched junction nucleotides: 19. In germline, CDR1 is LNHNV, CDR2 YYDKDF (reference sequence). Of note for this clonotype: The antigen is not known.

A second PCR of roughly 6 to 12 cycles used a sample-barcoded 5' primer and a J-beta primer mix. Every cDNA molecule carried a tag from a template-switch adaptor bearing 12 random nucleotides. TCRdb reanalysed the 5' RACE reads using MiXCR and keeps one entry per CDR3 protein. The table lists around 1.1 million distinct CDR3 sequences, around two fifths of them singletons. The extraction recovered at least 5.5 micrograms of total RNA per sample. The sequenced sample consisted of blood. This TCR was recovered from a man between 18 and 35 years old in good health. The chain recombines TRBV15 with TRBJ2-5; 8 bases match TRBD1. DNA for the CDR3: TGTGCCACCAGCGCACCTACAGGGGGAGCCTACAATGAGCAGTACTTC. It specifies CATSAPTGGAYNEQYF.